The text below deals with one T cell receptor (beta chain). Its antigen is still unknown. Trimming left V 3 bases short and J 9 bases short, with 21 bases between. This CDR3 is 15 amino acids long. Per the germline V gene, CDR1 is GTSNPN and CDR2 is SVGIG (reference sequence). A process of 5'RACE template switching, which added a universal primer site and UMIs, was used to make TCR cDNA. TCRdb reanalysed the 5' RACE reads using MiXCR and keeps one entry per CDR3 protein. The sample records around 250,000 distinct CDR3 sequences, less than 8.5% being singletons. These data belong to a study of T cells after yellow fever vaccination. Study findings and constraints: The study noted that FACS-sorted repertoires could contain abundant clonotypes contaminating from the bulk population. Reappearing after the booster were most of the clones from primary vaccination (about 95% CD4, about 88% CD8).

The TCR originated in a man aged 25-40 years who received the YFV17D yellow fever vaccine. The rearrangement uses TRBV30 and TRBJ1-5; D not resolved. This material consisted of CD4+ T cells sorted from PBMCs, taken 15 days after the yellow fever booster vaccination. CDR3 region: CAWSSMDWDGWPQHF. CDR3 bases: TGTGCCTGGAGCAGTATGGACTGGGATGGGTGGCCCCAGCATTTT.